This T cell receptor (beta chain) was found in a study of shared clonotypes between healthy human individuals. Study context: Researchers assigned three CD4 naive, three CD4 memory, two CD8 naive and one CD8 memory plate to each donor.

The CDR3 is made up of 13 amino acids. Per the germline V gene, CDR1 is LNHDA and CDR2 is SQIVND (reference sequence). The V end lost 4 bases, the J end lost 9 bases, and 13 bases lay between the germline ends. This clone has only a few counts. Generated by immunoSEQ multiplex PCR, the TCRdb table keeps only in-frame clones and is missing some. The repertoire holds more than 400,000 clones, with about 96% as singletons. This clonotype was sampled from a woman younger than 45 in good health. The source material was naive CD4+ T cells sorted from blood. Subset of the sample: CD45RA+ positively selected. V and J are TRBV19 and TRBJ1-5; unclear D gene. CDR3 amino acids: CASSTNQPAPQHF. CDR3 coding DNA: TGTGCCAGTAGTACCAACCAACCTGCGCCCCAGCATTTT.